This passage covers 4 T cell receptor beta chains from one sample sequenced in a study of T cell changes during pregnancy in multiple sclerosis. Only in-frame clones appear in the TCRdb table, and some are missing; sequencing was by immunoSEQ multiplex PCR. The sample comprises just over 50,000 clones, 85% to 95% of which are singletons, and around 0.6% rests with the top ten. Here the sequenced sample was CD4+ T cells from peripheral blood mononuclear cells, taken in the second trimester of pregnancy. Source of these receptors: a female donor with multiple sclerosis, enrolled in a pregnancy study.

The chain combines TRBV19 with TRBJ1-1; D is possibly TRBD1 (6 bases). Germline values: CDR1 LNHDA, CDR2 SQIVND (reference sequence). V gave up 6 bases and J gave up 1 base, with 21 bases separating them. CDR3 length: 17 residues. In DNA form, the CDR3 reads TGTGCCAGTAGACCCCCGAGATCAGGGGTTGGGAACACTGAAGCTTTCTTT. This codes for CASRPPRSGVGNTEAFF.

The chain uses TRBV7-2 and TRBJ1-2, with D possibly TRBD1 on 5 matching bases. The germline V and J ends were trimmed by 1 base and 5 bases, with 14 bases remaining between them. Germline CDR1 is SGHTA and CDR2 is FQGNSA. The CDR3 runs to 15 residues. CDR3 sequence (DNA): TGTGCCAGCAGCTTAGATGGAGGGACGGGATATGGCTACACCTTC. This codes for CASSLDGGTGYGYTF.

The rearrangement joins TRBV7-8 to TRBJ1-6, with D possibly being TRBD1 (6 bases). Per germline, CDR1 SGHVS and CDR2 FQNEAQ. Between the trimmed V and J ends, which lost 5 bases and 6 bases, there was a span of 17 bases. This CDR3 is built from 16 residues. The chain's CDR3 is CASSPRFQGSNSPLHF. The DNA for the CDR3 is TGTGCCAGCAGCCCTAGGTTTCAGGGGAGTAATTCACCCCTCCACTTT.

This rearrangement joins TRBV19 to TRBJ1-1; a weak D match, TRBD1 (5 bases). Germline V lookup: CDR1 LNHDA, CDR2 SQIVND (reference sequence). V was clipped by 2 bases and J by 1 base, with 14 bases between them. The CDR3 is 16 residues long. The CDR3 loop reads CASSIQGDPGNTEAFF. The CDR3 nucleotides read TGTGCCAGTAGTATACAGGGCGATCCCGGGAACACTGAAGCTTTCTTT.